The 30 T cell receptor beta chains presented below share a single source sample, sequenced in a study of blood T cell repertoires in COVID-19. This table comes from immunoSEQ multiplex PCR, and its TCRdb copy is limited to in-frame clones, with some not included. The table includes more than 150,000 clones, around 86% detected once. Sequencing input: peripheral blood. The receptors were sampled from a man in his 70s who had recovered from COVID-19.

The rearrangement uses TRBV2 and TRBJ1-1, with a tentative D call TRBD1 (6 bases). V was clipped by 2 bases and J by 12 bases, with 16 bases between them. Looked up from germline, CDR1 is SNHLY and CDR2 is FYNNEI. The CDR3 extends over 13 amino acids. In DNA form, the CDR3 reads TGTGCCAGCAGTGAATCAAACTGGGGGCGGACTTTCTTT. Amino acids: CASSESNWGRTFF.

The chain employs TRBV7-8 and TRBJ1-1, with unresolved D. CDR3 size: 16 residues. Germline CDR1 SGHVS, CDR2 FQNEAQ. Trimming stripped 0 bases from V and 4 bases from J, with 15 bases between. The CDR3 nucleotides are TGTGCCAGCAGCTTAGCATCTCCTCAGGCGGGCACTGAAGCTTTCTTT. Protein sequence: CASSLASPQAGTEAFF.

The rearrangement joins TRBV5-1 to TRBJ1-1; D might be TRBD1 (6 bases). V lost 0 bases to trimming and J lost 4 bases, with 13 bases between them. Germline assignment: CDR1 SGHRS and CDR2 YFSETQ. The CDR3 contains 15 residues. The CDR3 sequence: CASSLGPGQATEAFF. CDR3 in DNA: TGCGCCAGCAGCTTGGGACCGGGACAAGCCACTGAAGCTTTCTTT.

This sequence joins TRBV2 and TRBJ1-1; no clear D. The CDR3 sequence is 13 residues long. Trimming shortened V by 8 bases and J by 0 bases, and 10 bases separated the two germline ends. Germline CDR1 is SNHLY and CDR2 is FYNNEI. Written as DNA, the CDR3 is TGTGCCAGCTTGAGGGAGGTGAACACTGAAGCTTTCTTT. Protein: CASLREVNTEAFF.

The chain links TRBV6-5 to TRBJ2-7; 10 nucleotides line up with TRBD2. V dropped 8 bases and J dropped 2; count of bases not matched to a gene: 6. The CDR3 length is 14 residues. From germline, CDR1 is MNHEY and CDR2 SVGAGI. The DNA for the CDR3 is TGTGCCAGCCACACTAGCGGGACAACCTACGAGCAGTACTTC. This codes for CASHTSGTTYEQYF.

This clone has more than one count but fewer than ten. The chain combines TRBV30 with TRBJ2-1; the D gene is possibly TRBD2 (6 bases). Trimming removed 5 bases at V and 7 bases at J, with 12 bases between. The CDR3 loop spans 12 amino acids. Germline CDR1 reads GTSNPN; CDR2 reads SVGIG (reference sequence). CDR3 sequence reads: CAWLAEGNEQFF. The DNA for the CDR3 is TGTGCCTGGTTAGCGGAGGGTAATGAGCAGTTCTTC.

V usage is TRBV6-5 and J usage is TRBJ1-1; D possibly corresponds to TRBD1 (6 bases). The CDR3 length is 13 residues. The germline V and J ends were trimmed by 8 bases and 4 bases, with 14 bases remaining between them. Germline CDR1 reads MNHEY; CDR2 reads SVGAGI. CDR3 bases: TGTGCCAGCCGGGGCAAAGGGGGCACTGAAGCTTTCTTT. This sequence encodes CASRGKGGTEAFF.

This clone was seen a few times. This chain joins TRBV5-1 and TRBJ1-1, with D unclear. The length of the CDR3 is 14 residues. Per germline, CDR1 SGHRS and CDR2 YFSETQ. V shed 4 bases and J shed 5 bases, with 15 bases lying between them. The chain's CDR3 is CASSRGEGLTEAFF. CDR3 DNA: TGCGCCAGCAGCCGTGGCGAGGGCCTTACTGAAGCTTTCTTT.

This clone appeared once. CDR3 sequence (DNA): TGCGCCAGTCCGGTTGCTACGGATGAGCAGTTCTTC. Translating gives CASPVATDEQFF. The V and J genes are TRBV10-1 and TRBJ2-1; D gene ambiguous. The V end was cut by 9 bases, the J end by 8 bases, with 14 bases between. This CDR3 has 12 amino acids. Looked up from germline, CDR1 is WNHNN and CDR2 is SYGVQD (reference sequence).

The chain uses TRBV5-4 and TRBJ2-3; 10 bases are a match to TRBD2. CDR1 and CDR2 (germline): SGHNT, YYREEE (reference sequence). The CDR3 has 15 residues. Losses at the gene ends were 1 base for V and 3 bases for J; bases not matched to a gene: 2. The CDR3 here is CASSLTSGKTDTQYF. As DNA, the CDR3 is TGTGCCAGCAGCTTGACTAGCGGGAAAACAGATACGCAGTATTTT.

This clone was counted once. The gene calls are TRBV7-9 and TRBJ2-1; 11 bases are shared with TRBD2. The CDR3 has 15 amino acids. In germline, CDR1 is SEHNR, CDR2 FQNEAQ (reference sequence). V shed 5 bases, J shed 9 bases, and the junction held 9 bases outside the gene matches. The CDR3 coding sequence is TGTGCCAGCAGCCCCCTAGCGGGAGGCCCGGGTGAGCAGTTCTTC. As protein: CASSPLAGGPGEQFF.

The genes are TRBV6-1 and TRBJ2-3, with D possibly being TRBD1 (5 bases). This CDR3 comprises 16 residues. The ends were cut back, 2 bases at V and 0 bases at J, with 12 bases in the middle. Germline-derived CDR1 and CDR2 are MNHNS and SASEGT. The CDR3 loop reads CASSEYSTGSTDTQYF. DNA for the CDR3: TGTGCCAGCAGTGAATACTCCACAGGTAGCACAGATACGCAGTATTTT.

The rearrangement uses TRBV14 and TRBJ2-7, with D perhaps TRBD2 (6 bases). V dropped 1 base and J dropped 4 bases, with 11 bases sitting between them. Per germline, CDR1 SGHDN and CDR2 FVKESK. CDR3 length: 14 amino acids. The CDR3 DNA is TGTGCCAGCAGCCAAGGGTTAGCGGAGTACGAGCAGTACTTC. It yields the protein CASSQGLAEYEQYF.

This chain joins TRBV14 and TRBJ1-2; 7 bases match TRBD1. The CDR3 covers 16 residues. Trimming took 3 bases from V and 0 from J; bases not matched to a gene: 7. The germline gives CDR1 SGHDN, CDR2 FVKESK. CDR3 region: CASSQRVGTANYGYTF. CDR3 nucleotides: TGTGCCAGCAGCCAGAGAGTTGGGACAGCTAACTATGGCTACACCTTC.

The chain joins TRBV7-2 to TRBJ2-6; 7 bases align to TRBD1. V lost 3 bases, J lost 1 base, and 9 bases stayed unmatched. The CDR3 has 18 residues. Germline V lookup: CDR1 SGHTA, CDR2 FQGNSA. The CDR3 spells CASSFAGQARSGANVLTF. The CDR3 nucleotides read TGTGCCAGCAGCTTCGCAGGACAGGCTCGGTCTGGGGCCAACGTCCTGACTTTC.

The CDR3 DNA reads as TGTGCCAGCAGCCTCTGGACTAGCGGGGCGGGCAATGAGCAGTTCTTC. It yields the protein CASSLWTSGAGNEQFF. This rearrangement joins TRBV4-2 to TRBJ2-1, with 12 bases aligning to TRBD2. CDR1 and CDR2 (germline): LGHNA, YNFKEQ. The CDR3 runs 16 residues. Germline trimming cut 4 bases from V and 6 bases from J; bases unmatched to any gene: 7.

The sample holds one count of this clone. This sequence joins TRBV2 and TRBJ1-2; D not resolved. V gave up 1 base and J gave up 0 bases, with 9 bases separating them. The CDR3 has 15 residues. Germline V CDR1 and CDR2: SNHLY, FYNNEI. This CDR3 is CASSEGGSANYGYTF. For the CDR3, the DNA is TGTGCCAGCAGTGAAGGAGGGAGTGCTAACTATGGCTACACCTTC.

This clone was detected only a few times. For the CDR3, the DNA is TGTGCCAGCAGCCCCCGTGAAGGAGACAATGAGCAGTTCTTC. It is translated as CASSPREGDNEQFF. The chain couples TRBV7-8 to TRBJ2-1; no reliable D call. Trimming cost V 5 bases and J 5 bases, with 13 bases left between them. The CDR3 consists of 14 residues. Germline assignment: CDR1 SGHVS and CDR2 FQNEAQ.

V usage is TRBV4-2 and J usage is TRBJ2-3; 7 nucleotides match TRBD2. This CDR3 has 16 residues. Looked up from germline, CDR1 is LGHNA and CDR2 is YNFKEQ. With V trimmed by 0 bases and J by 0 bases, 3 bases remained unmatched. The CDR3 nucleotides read TGTGCCAGCAGCCAAGATTTTAGCGGGAGCACAGATACGCAGTATTTT. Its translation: CASSQDFSGSTDTQYF.

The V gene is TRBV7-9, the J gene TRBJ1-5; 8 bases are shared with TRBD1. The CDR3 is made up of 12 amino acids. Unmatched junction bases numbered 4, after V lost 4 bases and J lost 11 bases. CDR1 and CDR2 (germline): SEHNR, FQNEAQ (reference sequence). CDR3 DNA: TGTGCCAGCAGCTCCGGACAGGGTTCCCAGCATTTT. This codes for CASSSGQGSQHF. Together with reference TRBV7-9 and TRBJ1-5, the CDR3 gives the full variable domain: DTGVSQNPRHKITKRGQNVTFRCDPISEHNRLYWYRQTLGQGPEFLTYFQNEAQLEKSRLLSDRFSAERPKGSFSTLEIQRTEQGDSAMYLCASSSGQGSQHFGDGTRLSIL.

Here the CDR3 reads CASSAGGIPNEKLFF. CDR3 sequence (DNA): TGTGCCAGCAGCGCAGGGGGGATACCTAATGAAAAACTGTTTTTT. The gene calls are TRBV9 and TRBJ1-4, with 7 bases fitting TRBD1. This CDR3 spans 15 amino acids. The V gene's germline CDR1 is SGDLS and CDR2 YYNGEE. With V trimmed by 3 bases and J by 3 bases, 5 bases remained unmatched.

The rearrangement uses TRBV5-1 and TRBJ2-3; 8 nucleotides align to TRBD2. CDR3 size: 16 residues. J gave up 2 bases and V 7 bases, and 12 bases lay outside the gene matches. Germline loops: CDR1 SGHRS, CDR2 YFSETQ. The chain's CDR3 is CASATVGSGTTDTQYF. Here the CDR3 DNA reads TGCGCCAGCGCGACTGTAGGTAGCGGGACCACAGATACGCAGTATTTT.

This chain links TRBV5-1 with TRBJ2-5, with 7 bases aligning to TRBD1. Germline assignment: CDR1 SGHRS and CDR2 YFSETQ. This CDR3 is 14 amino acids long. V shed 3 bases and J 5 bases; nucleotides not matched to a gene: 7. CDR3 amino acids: CASSSRTGGETQYF. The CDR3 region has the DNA TGCGCCAGCAGCTCGCGGACAGGAGGCGAGACCCAGTACTTC.

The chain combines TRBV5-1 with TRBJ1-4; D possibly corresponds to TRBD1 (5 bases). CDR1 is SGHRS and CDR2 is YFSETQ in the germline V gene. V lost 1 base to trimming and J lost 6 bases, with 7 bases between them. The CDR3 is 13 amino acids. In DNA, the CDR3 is TGCGCCAGCAGCTTGCAGGGCCATGAAAAACTGTTTTTT. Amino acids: CASSLQGHEKLFF.

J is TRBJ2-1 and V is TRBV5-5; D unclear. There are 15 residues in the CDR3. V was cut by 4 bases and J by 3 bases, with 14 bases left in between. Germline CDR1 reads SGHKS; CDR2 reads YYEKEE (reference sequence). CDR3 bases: TGTGCCAGCAGCGAAGCCGCGGCCAACTACAATGAGCAGTTCTTC. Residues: CASSEAAANYNEQFF.

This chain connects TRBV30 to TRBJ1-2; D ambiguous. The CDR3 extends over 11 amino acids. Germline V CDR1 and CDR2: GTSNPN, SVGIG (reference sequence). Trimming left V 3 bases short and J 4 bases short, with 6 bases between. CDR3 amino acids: CAWRTPYGYTF. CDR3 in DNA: TGTGCCTGGAGGACACCCTATGGCTACACCTTC.

This chain's CDR3 is CASSWVQREYNEQFF. The CDR3 nucleotides are TGTGCCAGCAGTTGGGTCCAGCGGGAGTACAATGAGCAGTTCTTC. The rearrangement links TRBV5-5 to TRBJ2-1; 8 positions match TRBD2. The CDR3 totals 15 residues. The trim removed 5 bases at V and 4 bases at J, leaving 8 bases unmatched. Germline CDR1 reads SGHKS; CDR2 reads YYEKEE (reference sequence).

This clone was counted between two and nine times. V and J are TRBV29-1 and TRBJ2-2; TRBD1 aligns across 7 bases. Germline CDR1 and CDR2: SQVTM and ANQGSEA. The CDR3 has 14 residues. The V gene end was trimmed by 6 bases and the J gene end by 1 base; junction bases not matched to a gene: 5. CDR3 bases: TGCAGCGTACGACAGGGAGTGAACACCGGGGAGCTGTTTTTT. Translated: CSVRQGVNTGELFF.

The CDR3 nucleotides are TGTGCCAGCAGCTCTCCGGGACTAGCGGGTTACGAGCAGTACTTC. This encodes CASSSPGLAGYEQYF. The J gene is TRBJ2-7, the V gene TRBV28, with 12 bases identical to TRBD2. This CDR3 has 15 residues. Trimming cost V 6 bases and J 4 bases; bases outside gene matches: 7. Looked up from germline, CDR1 is MDHEN and CDR2 is SYDVKM.

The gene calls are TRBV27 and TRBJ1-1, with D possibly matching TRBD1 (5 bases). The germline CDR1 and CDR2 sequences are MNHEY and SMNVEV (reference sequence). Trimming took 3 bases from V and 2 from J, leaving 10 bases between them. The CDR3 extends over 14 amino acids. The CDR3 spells CASSFLQGNTEAFF. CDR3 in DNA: TGTGCCAGCAGTTTCCTTCAGGGTAACACTGAAGCTTTCTTT.